These 18 T cell receptor beta chains came from one sample sequenced in a study of siplizumab effects on memory and regulatory T cells. Repertoires were generated with immunoSEQ multiplex PCR, while TCRdb's copy carries only in-frame clones and drops some. The sample includes about 100,000 clones, 92% of them seen just once. Sequenced sample: Tregs sorted from blood. All receptors come from a human donor in good health.

The chain combines TRBV11-2 with TRBJ2-7; D gene ambiguous. V lost 11 bases to trimming and J lost 3 bases, with 20 bases between them. The CDR3 has 14 amino acids. CDR1 and CDR2 from the germline V gene are SGHAT and FQNNGV. The CDR3 DNA follows: TGTGCCTCTGGGCTGGCCAGAGGTGTCTACGAGCAGTACTTC. Translated, it gives CASGLARGVYEQYF.

This chain links TRBV5-1 with TRBJ1-2; 8 bases are shared with TRBD1. After removal of 2 bases from V and 4 bases from J, the junction contained 7 bases not matched to a gene. There are 15 residues in the CDR3. Germline CDR1 SGHRS, CDR2 YFSETQ. Here the CDR3 reads CASSFAGGAGYGYTF. In DNA, the CDR3 is TGCGCCAGCAGCTTTGCAGGGGGCGCGGGCTATGGCTACACCTTC.

The chain carries TRBV7-8 and TRBJ2-7; D gene uncertain. This CDR3 has 14 residues. Germline CDR1 reads SGHVS; CDR2 reads FQNEAQ. V was shortened by 2 bases and J by 0 bases, with 8 bases between the two germline ends. CDR3 bases: TGTGCCAGCAGCTTACGTGGCCCCTCCTACGAGCAGTACTTC. Translating gives CASSLRGPSYEQYF.

The chain employs TRBV5-1 and TRBJ2-7; D possibly corresponds to TRBD1 (6 bases). This CDR3 contains 17 residues. V lost 0 bases and J 5 bases, leaving 21 bases between the germline ends. The germline gives CDR1 SGHRS, CDR2 YFSETQ. In DNA form, the CDR3 reads TGCGCCAGCAGCTTGGCTGTGGTCGCTTGGGGGCGCGACGAGCAGTACTTC. Translated: CASSLAVVAWGRDEQYF.

The rearrangement uses TRBV14 and TRBJ2-2; unclear D gene. V was cut by 4 bases and J by 4 bases, with 13 bases left in between. The CDR3 is made up of 15 amino acids. Germline CDR1 is SGHDN and CDR2 is FVKESK. CDR3 protein: CASSPRWTSTGELFF. CDR3 in DNA: TGTGCCAGCAGCCCCCGTTGGACGAGCACCGGGGAGCTGTTTTTT.

This clone was detected once. The V and J genes are TRBV6-1 and TRBJ1-1; D gene ambiguous. In germline, CDR1 is MNHNS, CDR2 SASEGT. This CDR3 has 14 residues. Deletions cut 10 bases from V and 1 base from J, with 16 bases between. The CDR3 reads CATPFSLGNTEAFF. The CDR3 DNA reads as TGTGCCACCCCATTCTCCTTGGGGAACACTGAAGCTTTCTTT.

This chain uses TRBV2 with TRBJ2-3, with D perhaps TRBD1 (5 bases). CDR3 length equals 16 residues. The germline CDR1 and CDR2 sequences are SNHLY and FYNNEI. Between the trimmed V and J ends, which lost 0 bases and 4 bases, there was a span of 14 bases. The DNA for the CDR3 is TGTGCCAGCAGTGAAGCGCCTGGAAGGGGCCCAGATACGCAGTATTTT. This gives the protein CASSEAPGRGPDTQYF.

This rearrangement joins TRBV4-2 to TRBJ2-6, with D unresolved. Germline V gene data show CDR1 as LGHNA and CDR2 as YNFKEQ. V was clipped by 1 base and J by 1 base, with 11 bases between them. This CDR3 spans 17 amino acids. The CDR3 loop reads CASSQGLRTSGANVLTF. CDR3 DNA: TGTGCCAGCAGCCAAGGTCTAAGAACTTCTGGGGCCAACGTCCTGACTTTC.

The rearrangement joins TRBV6-6 to TRBJ1-1; D ambiguous. Trimming took 6 bases from V and 3 from J, leaving 17 bases between them. This CDR3 contains 15 residues. Germline loops: CDR1 MNHNY, CDR2 SVGAGI (reference sequence). The CDR3 coding sequence is TGTGCCAGCAGGCCCGAAAGTTTCCCGGACACTGAAGCTTTCTTT. Protein: CASRPESFPDTEAFF.

V and J are TRBV6-6 and TRBJ2-3; the match to TRBD2 covers 8 bases. The CDR3 is 15 amino acids. The trim removed 6 bases at V and 5 bases at J, leaving 10 bases unmatched. CDR1 is MNHNY, CDR2 SVGAGI, per germline (reference sequence). CDR3 in DNA: TGTGCCAGCAGAATGAGCGGGAGAGGTAAAGATACGCAGTATTTT. Amino acid sequence: CASRMSGRGKDTQYF.

The chain couples TRBV9 to TRBJ2-1, with TRBD2 identical over 11 bases. Germline values: CDR1 SGDLS, CDR2 YYNGEE. V shed 0 bases, J shed 3 bases, and the junction held 11 bases outside the gene matches. The CDR3 extends over 19 amino acids. CDR3 protein: CASSVGISGRALFYNEQFF. As DNA, the CDR3 is TGTGCCAGCAGCGTAGGTATTAGCGGGAGGGCCTTGTTCTACAATGAGCAGTTCTTC. The full variable domain, with the rest looked up from reference TRBV9 and TRBJ2-1, is DSGVTQTPKHLITATGQRVTLRCSPRSGDLSVYWYQQSLDQGLQFLIQYYNGEERAKGNILERFSAQQFPDLHSELNLSSLELGDSALYFCASSVGISGRALFYNEQFFGPGTRLTVL.

The DNA of the CDR3 is TGTGCCAGCAGTTTCCAGGGGCTGAATGGCTACACCTTC. This encodes CASSFQGLNGYTF. The chain links TRBV27 to TRBJ1-2, with D tentatively TRBD1 (6 bases). The germline V and J ends were trimmed by 3 bases and 6 bases, with 11 bases remaining between them. The length of the CDR3 is 13 residues. Germline V gene data show CDR1 as MNHEY and CDR2 as SMNVEV (reference sequence).

The chain uses TRBV18 and TRBJ2-7; D is undetermined. The CDR3 spans 13 residues. Per the germline V gene, CDR1 is KGHSH and CDR2 is LQKENI. Trimming took 5 bases from V and 1 from J, leaving 9 bases between them. CDR3 bases: TGTGCCAGCTCAGGTGAAGGTTCCTACGAGCAGTACTTC. Protein sequence: CASSGEGSYEQYF.

The rearrangement uses TRBV28 and TRBJ2-5; D remains ambiguous. Germline V gene lookup returns CDR1 MDHEN and CDR2 SYDVKM. V gave up 2 bases and J gave up 7 bases, with 11 bases separating them. This CDR3 has 13 residues. The CDR3 spells CASSLEGSGTQYF. CDR3 nucleotide sequence: TGTGCCAGCAGTTTAGAAGGTTCGGGGACCCAGTACTTC.

The chain couples TRBV5-4 to TRBJ2-1; D is ambiguous. CDR1 and CDR2 from the germline V gene are SGHNT and YYREEE (reference sequence). Trimming took 4 bases from V and 0 from J, leaving 11 bases between them. The CDR3 has 15 residues. CDR3 in DNA: TGTGCCAGCAGCCCGTATACGAACTCCTACAATGAGCAGTTCTTC. Its translation is CASSPYTNSYNEQFF.

As to this clone: The sample has other DNA sequences that encode this CDR3 too. V and J are TRBV18 and TRBJ2-7; D unresolved. CDR1 is KGHSH and CDR2 is LQKENI in the germline V gene. The CDR3 is made up of 11 amino acids. V was pared by 3 bases and J by 3 bases, with 3 bases between. CDR3 nucleotides: TGTGCCAGCTCACCTGGCTACGAGCAGTACTTC. Its protein is CASSPGYEQYF.

About this clone itself: The junction does not match germline at one end; this may be a read error. The gene calls are TRBV19 and TRBJ2-3, with D unclear. CDR1 is LNHDA and CDR2 is SQIVND in the germline V gene (reference sequence). The CDR3 contains 12 residues. The CDR3 region has the DNA TGTGCCAGTAGTATAGCCTTAACCCCTCCACGTTTT. Its protein product is CASSIALTPPRF.

The genes are TRBV29-1 and TRBJ2-3; no definite D call. The V gene lost 0 bases and the J gene lost 2 bases, with 12 bases spanning the gap. The CDR3 extends over 15 amino acids. CDR1 is SQVTM and CDR2 is ANQGSEA in the germline V gene. The chain's CDR3 is CSVEDGVRITDTQYF. As DNA, the CDR3 is TGCAGCGTTGAAGATGGGGTGCGTATCACAGATACGCAGTATTTT.